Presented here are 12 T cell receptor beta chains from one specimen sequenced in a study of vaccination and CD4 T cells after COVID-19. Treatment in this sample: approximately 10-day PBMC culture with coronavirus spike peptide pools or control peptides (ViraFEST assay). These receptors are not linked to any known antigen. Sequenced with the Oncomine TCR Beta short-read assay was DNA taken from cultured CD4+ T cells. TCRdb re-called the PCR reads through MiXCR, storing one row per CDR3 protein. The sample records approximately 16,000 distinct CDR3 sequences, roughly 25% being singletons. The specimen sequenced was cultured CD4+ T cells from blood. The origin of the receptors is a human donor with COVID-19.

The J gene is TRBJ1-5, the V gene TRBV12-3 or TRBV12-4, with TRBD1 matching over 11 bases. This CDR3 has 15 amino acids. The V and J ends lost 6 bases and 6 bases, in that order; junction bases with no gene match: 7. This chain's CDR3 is CASRRDRGDGQPQHF. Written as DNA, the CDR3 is TGTGCCAGCAGACGGGACAGGGGGGATGGTCAGCCCCAGCATTTT.

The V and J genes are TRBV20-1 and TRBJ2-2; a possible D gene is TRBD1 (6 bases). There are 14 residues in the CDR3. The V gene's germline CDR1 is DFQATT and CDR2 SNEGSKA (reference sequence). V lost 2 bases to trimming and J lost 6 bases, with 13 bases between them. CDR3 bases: TGCAGTGCTAGAAAACAGGGTAGCTCCGGGGAGCTGTTTTTT. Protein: CSARKQGSSGELFF.

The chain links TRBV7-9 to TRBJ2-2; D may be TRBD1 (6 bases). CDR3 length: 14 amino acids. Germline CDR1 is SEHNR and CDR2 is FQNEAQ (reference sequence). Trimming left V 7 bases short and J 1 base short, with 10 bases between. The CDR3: CASTTRGNTGELFF. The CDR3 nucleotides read TGTGCCAGCACTACCAGGGGGAACACCGGGGAGCTGTTTTTT.

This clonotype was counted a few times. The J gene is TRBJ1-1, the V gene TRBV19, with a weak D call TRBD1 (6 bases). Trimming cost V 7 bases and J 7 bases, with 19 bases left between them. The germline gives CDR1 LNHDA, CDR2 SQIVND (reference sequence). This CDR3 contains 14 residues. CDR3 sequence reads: CASTTTSGTSEAFF. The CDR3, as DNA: TGTGCCAGTACCACAACTTCCGGGACAAGTGAAGCTTTCTTT.

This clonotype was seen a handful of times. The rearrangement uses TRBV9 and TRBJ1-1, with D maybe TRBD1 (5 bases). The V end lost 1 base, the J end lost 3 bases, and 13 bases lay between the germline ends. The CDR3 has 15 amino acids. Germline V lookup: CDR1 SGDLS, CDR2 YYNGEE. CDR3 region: CASSVPQGEDTEAFF. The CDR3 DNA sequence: TGTGCCAGCAGCGTACCCCAGGGCGAGGACACTGAAGCTTTCTTT.

CDR3 nucleotide sequence: TGCAGTGCTCAGGGGGGAGTTTCCTACAATGAGCAGTTCTTC. This gives the protein CSAQGGVSYNEQFF. The chain joins TRBV20-1 to TRBJ2-1; D is perhaps TRBD1 (7 bases). Deletions cut 5 bases from V and 1 base from J, with 12 bases between. Germline CDR1 reads DFQATT; CDR2 reads SNEGSKA (reference sequence). The CDR3 consists of 14 residues.

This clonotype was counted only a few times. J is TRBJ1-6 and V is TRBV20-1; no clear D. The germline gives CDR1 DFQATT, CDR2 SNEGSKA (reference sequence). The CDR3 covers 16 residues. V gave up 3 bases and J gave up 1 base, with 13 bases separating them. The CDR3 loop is CSARAQARSYNSPLHF. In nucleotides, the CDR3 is TGCAGTGCTAGGGCTCAGGCCAGGTCCTATAATTCACCCCTCCACTTT.

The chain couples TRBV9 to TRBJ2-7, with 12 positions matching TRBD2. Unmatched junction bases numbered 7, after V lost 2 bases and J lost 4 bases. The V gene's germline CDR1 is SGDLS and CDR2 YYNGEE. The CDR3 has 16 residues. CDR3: CASSVSSTSGGYEQYF. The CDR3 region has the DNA TGTGCCAGCAGCGTGAGCAGTACTAGCGGGGGGTACGAGCAGTACTTC.

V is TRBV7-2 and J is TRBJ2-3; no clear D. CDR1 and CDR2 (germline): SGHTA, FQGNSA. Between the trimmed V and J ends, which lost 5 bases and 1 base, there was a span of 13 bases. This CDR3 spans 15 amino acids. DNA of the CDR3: TGTGCCAGCAGCCGGTTGACAATGGGCACAGATACGCAGTATTTT. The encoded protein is CASSRLTMGTDTQYF. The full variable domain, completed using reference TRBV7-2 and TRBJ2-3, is GAGVSQSPSNKVTEKGKDVELRCDPISGHTALYWYRQSLGQGLEFLIYFQGNSAPDKSGLPSDRFSAERTGGSVSTLTIQRTQQEDSAVYLCASSRLTMGTDTQYFGPGTRLTVL.

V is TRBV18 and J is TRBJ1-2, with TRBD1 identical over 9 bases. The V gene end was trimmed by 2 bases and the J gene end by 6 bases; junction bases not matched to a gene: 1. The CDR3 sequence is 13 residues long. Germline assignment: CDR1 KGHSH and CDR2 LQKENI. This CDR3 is CASSPRQGDGYTF. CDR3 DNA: TGTGCCAGCTCACCAAGACAGGGGGATGGCTACACCTTC.

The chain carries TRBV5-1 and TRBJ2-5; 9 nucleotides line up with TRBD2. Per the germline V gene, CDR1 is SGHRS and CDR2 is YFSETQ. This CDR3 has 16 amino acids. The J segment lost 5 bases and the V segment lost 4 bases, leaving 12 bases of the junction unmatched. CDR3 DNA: TGCGCCAGCAGCCCGACCGTAGCGGGGGAGGGCGAGACCCAGTACTTC. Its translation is CASSPTVAGEGETQYF.

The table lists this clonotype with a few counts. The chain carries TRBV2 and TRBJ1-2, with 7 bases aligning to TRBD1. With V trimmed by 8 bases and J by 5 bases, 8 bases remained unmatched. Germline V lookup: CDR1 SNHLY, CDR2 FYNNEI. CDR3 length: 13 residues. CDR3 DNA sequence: TGTGCCAGCCGGGCCCTACAGGGGTATGGCTACACCTTC. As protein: CASRALQGYGYTF.